This record covers a single T cell receptor beta chain. The data derive from a study of blood T cell repertoires in COVID-19. Study context: The samples span acute and convalescent COVID-19 from the United States, Italy and Spain. Sample material is recorded as cDNA or gDNA derived from T cells, B-cell-depleted T cells, or PBMCs.

Per the original methods: Amplification from reference gene primers served as the basis for estimated nucleated cell counts. Assay: immunoSEQ multiplex PCR; the TCRdb copy retains only in-frame clones and omits some. The D gene and trimming were derived from the DNA, and the V and J assignments and clone size from that table. The sample yields about 68,000 clones, more than 80% seen once. Deletions cut 0 bases from V and 3 bases from J, with 11 bases between. The CDR3 totals 15 residues. CDR1 and CDR2 (germline): SGHAT, FQNNGV. The sequence came from a man in his thirties or forties with acute or convalescent COVID-19. What was sequenced was peripheral blood. V gene TRBV11-2 combines with J gene TRBJ1-1, with D possibly being TRBD1 (5 bases). Here the CDR3 reads CASSLEAKGHTEAFF. The CDR3, as DNA: TGTGCCAGCAGCTTAGAGGCGAAGGGGCACACTGAAGCTTTCTTT.